These 16 T cell receptor beta chains were sequenced from one sample in a study of technical replicates of blood from a handful of donors. Sequencing was performed with immunoSEQ multiplex PCR; in TCRdb, only in-frame clones are kept and a portion is missing. The top ten clones hold approximately 0.2% of a sample with over 70,000 clones, approximately 97% of them seen once. Sequences were obtained from T cells isolated from PBMCs. These receptors came from a human donor in good health.

The chain uses TRBV9 and TRBJ1-2; 7 nucleotides agree with TRBD1. V lost 4 bases and J lost 5; bases outside the gene matches: 5. Germline V gene lookup returns CDR1 SGDLS and CDR2 YYNGEE. This CDR3 spans 13 amino acids. The CDR3 protein is CASSPGTAYGYTF. The DNA for the CDR3 is TGTGCCAGCAGCCCCGGGACAGCATATGGCTACACCTTC.

The rearrangement joins TRBV5-4 to TRBJ2-1, with 12 bases identical to TRBD2. Germline loops: CDR1 SGHNT, CDR2 YYREEE (reference sequence). CDR3 size: 14 residues. The trim removed 4 bases at V and 12 bases at J, leaving 8 bases unmatched. The CDR3 bases are TGTGCCAGCAGCACCAGACTAGCGGGAGTGGGGCAGTTCTTC. Its protein is CASSTRLAGVGQFF.

The chain carries TRBV12-5 and TRBJ2-5; 8 positions agree with TRBD2. The ends lost 5 bases at V and 4 bases at J; junction bases unmatched: 18. The CDR3 has 18 amino acids. From germline, CDR1 is LGHNT and CDR2 FRNRAP. CDR3 residues: CASGTLPSGSSRAETQYF. CDR3 nucleotides: TGTGCTAGTGGTACCCTCCCTAGCGGGTCCTCACGAGCAGAGACCCAGTACTTC. The whole variable domain, remainder taken from reference TRBV12-5 and TRBJ2-5, is DARVTQTPRHKVTEMGQEVTMRCQPILGHNTVFWYRQTMMQGLELLAYFRNRAPLDDSGMPKDRFSAEMPDATLATLKIQPSEPRDSAVYFCASGTLPSGSSRAETQYFGPGTRLLVL.

This chain joins TRBV28 and TRBJ2-7, with D possibly matching TRBD2 (6 bases). The CDR3 consists of 13 residues. CDR1 is MDHEN and CDR2 is SYDVKM in the germline V gene. The V gene lost 6 bases and the J gene lost 4 bases, with 13 bases spanning the gap. The CDR3 DNA follows: TGTGCCAGCAGCGGGGGTCCTGGGTACGAGCAGTACTTC. As protein: CASSGGPGYEQYF.

This chain links TRBV13 with TRBJ2-1, with 7 bases lining up with TRBD2. Trimming removed 7 bases from V and 3 bases from J; junction bases left unmatched: 9. CDR1 is PRHDT, CDR2 FYEKMQ, per germline (reference sequence). This CDR3 spans 15 amino acids. The CDR3 spells CASKERGGIYNEQFF. CDR3 DNA: TGTGCCAGCAAGGAACGCGGGGGAATCTACAATGAGCAGTTCTTC.

The chain recombines TRBV28 with TRBJ2-2; D is undetermined. Germline values: CDR1 MDHEN, CDR2 SYDVKM. V was clipped by 0 bases and J by 8 bases, with 13 bases between them. There are 15 residues in the CDR3. CDR3 protein: CASSLWSKSLGELFF. CDR3 sequence (DNA): TGTGCCAGCAGTTTATGGAGCAAATCTTTAGGGGAGCTGTTTTTT.

V and J are TRBV7-6 and TRBJ1-2, with 8 bases identical to TRBD1. J gave up 8 bases and V 1 base, and 6 bases lay outside the gene matches. This CDR3 has 14 amino acids. CDR1 SGHVS and CDR2 FNYEAQ come from the germline V gene. The CDR3 DNA reads TGTGCCAGCAGCTTAGGGACAGGGTCGGTCGGCTACACCTTC. Encoded protein: CASSLGTGSVGYTF.

The chain couples TRBV5-6 to TRBJ2-7; TRBD2 matches 10 bases. After removal of 2 bases from V and 1 base from J, the junction contained 15 bases not matched to a gene. CDR3 length: 19 amino acids. Per germline, CDR1 SGHDT and CDR2 YYEEEE. The CDR3 bases are TGTGCCAGCAGCTTTGGGATGGGCTGGCTAGCGGGAGCTTCCTACGAGCAGTACTTC. It encodes CASSFGMGWLAGASYEQYF.

The genes are TRBV6-6 and TRBJ2-7, with 12 nucleotides matching TRBD1. The germline V gene has CDR1 MNHNY and CDR2 SVGAGI (reference sequence). V dropped 4 bases and J dropped 5; count of bases not matched to a gene: 6. The CDR3 totals 15 residues. This CDR3 is CASSFPGQGANEQYF. DNA for the CDR3: TGTGCCAGCAGTTTCCCGGGACAGGGGGCGAACGAGCAGTACTTC.

The chain employs TRBV25-1 and TRBJ2-7; D uncertain. The ends were cut back, 3 bases at V and 6 bases at J, with 12 bases in the middle. Germline V gives CDR1 MGHDK, CDR2 SYGVNS. The CDR3 runs 13 residues. In nucleotides, the CDR3 is TGTGCCAGCAGTGACCCATGGAGTGGCGAGCAGTACTTC. It codes for CASSDPWSGEQYF.

V and J are TRBV15 and TRBJ2-5, with TRBD2 matching 8 bases. J was trimmed by 5 bases and V by 3 bases; bases with no gene match: 5. Germline CDR1 and CDR2: LNHNV and YYDKDF (reference sequence). The CDR3 spans 14 residues. The CDR3 DNA is TGTGCCACCAGCAGGGGAGGACTAGCCGAGACCCAGTACTTC. It codes for CATSRGGLAETQYF.

The chain employs TRBV4-1 and TRBJ2-2; 7 bases are a match to TRBD1. Germline assignment: CDR1 MGHRA and CDR2 YSYEKL. CDR3 length: 18 amino acids. Losses at the gene ends were 0 bases for V and 3 bases for J; bases not matched to a gene: 10. The CDR3 nucleotides read TGCGCCAGCAGCCAAGAGGGACAGCCAGGGGTGGACACCGGGGAGCTGTTTTTT. Translated, it gives CASSQEGQPGVDTGELFF.

The chain couples TRBV2 to TRBJ1-5; 9 bases map to TRBD1. CDR1 and CDR2 (germline): SNHLY, FYNNEI. V was pared by 6 bases and J by 2 bases, with 5 bases of the junction left unmatched. This CDR3 spans 15 amino acids. The CDR3 nucleotides are TGTGCCAGCAGCGGACAGGGGTTGGGCAATCAGCCCCAGCATTTT. This gives the protein CASSGQGLGNQPQHF.

The chain has TRBV4-1 and TRBJ2-7; a weak D match, TRBD2 (7 bases). V was shortened by 6 bases and J by 13 bases, with 25 bases between the two germline ends. This CDR3 has 14 amino acids. Germline CDR1 reads MGHRA; CDR2 reads YSYEKL. For the CDR3, the DNA is TGCGCCAGCAGTAAGACAGGACTAGTCCCAGTAAAATACTTC. Its translation: CASSKTGLVPVKYF.

The V and J genes are TRBV5-1 and TRBJ1-2; TRBD1 matches at 7 bases. With 3 bases clipped from V and 2 bases from J, the junction kept 7 bases outside the gene matches. Germline CDR1 SGHRS, CDR2 YFSETQ. This CDR3 has 15 residues. The CDR3 region has the DNA TGCGCCAGCAGCTCAACGGGACAGCACAACTATGGCTACACCTTC. Protein: CASSSTGQHNYGYTF. Complete variable domain (other parts from reference TRBV5-1 and TRBJ1-2): KAGVTQTPRYLIKTRGQQVTLSCSPISGHRSVSWYQQTPGQGLQFLFEYFSETQRNKGNFPGRFSGRQFSNSRSEMNVSTLELGDSALYLCASSSTGQHNYGYTFGSGTRLTVV.

The chain has TRBV7-6 and TRBJ2-1; D perhaps matches TRBD2 (6 bases). The CDR3 runs 14 residues. The germline CDR1 and CDR2 sequences are SGHVS and FNYEAQ. V was clipped by 3 bases and J by 2 bases, with 8 bases between them. Written as DNA, the CDR3 is TGTGCCAGCAGCTTCTGGACTACCTACAATGAGCAGTTCTTC. Amino acids: CASSFWTTYNEQFF.